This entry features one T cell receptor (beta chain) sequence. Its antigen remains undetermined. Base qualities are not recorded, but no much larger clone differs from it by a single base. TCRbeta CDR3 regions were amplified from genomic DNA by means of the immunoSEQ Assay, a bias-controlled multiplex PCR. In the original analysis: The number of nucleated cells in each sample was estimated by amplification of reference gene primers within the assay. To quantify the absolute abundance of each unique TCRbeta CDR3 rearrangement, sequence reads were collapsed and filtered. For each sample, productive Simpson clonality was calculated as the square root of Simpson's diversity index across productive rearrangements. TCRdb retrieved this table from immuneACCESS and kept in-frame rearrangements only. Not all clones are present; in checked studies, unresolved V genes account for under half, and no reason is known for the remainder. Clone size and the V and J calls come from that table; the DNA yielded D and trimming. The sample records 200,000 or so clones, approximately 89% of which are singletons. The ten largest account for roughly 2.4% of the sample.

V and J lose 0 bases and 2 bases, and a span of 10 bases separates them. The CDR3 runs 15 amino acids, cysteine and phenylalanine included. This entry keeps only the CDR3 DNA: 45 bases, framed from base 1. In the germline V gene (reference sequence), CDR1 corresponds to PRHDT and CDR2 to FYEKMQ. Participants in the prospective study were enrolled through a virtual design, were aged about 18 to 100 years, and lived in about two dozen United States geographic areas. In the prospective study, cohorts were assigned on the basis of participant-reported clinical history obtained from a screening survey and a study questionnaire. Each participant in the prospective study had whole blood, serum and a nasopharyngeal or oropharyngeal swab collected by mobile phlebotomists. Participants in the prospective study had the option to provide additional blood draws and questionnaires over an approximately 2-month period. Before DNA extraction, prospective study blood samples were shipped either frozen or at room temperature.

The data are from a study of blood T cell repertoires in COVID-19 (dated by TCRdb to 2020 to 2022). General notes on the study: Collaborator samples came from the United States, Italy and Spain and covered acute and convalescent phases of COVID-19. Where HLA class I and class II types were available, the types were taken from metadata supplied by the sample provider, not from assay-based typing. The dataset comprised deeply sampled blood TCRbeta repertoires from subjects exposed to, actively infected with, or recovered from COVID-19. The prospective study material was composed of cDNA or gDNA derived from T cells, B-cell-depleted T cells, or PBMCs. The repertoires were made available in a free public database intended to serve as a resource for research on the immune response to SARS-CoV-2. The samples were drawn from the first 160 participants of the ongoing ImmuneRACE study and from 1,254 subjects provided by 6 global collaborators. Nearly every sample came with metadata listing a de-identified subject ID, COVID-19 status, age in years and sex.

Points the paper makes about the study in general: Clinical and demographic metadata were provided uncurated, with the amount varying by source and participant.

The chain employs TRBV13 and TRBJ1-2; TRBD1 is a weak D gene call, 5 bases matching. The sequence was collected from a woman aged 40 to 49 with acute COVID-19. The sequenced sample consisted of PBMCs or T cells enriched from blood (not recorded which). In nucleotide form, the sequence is TGTGCCAGCAGCTTAGGCAGCAGGGAAAACTATGGCTACACCTTC. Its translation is CASSLGSRENYGYTF.